This T cell receptor (beta chain) came from a study of PD-L1 blockade in urothelial cancer (dated by TCRdb to the late 2010s). Some background on the complete study: Therapy was started in the mid-2010s for all patients, and atezolizumab 1,200 mg was administered intravenously every 3 weeks. Blood samples were analyzed 3 weeks after the start of treatment (second dose) and 6 weeks after the start of treatment. Progression-free survival longer than 6 months counted as durable clinical benefit, and TCR features were additionally tested against both progression-free and overall survival. In the same patients, pretreatment tumors underwent whole exome sequencing and RNA sequencing in addition to TCR sequencing. Pretreatment tumor samples, along with matched peripheral blood collected serially before and after atezolizumab treatment, underwent TCR sequencing. Patients had an ECOG performance status of 0 or 1 and had received between 0 and 3 prior chemotherapy regimens. Durable clinical benefit was achieved by nine patients but not by the remaining 20. Just over 28 patients had pretreatment blood TCR-seq, about 25 had at least one posttreatment blood collection, and about 25 had tumor TCR-seq. An exploratory multi-omic analysis was conducted of the somatic, immune and clinical correlates of response to PD-L1 blockade with atezolizumab in urothelial cancer. A median of 141,255 T cells and some 90,000 unique TCRs was obtained from blood samples, and a median clonality of approximately 0.08 was observed. About 90% of the roughly 30 patients were identified as males with urothelial cancer of bladder origin, and a prior smoking history was reported by 18 of 29 patients. Here is what the overall study found, with its caveats: A pretreatment peripheral blood TCR clonality below the median was linked to improved progression-free and overall survival. Among patients with durable benefit, tumor-associated TCR clones showed greater expansion in peripheral blood 3 weeks after treatment started (n ≈ 21, p = 0.022). Because the sample size was small (n of about 29) and many exploratory analyses were performed, the results are intended to be hypothesis-generating.

The sample's time point label, in plain terms: peripheral blood 6 weeks after treatment start. A cohort of around 28 patients with locally advanced or metastatic urothelial carcinoma, treated at Memorial Sloan Kettering on a trial protocol, was included. Peripheral blood mononuclear cells were collected pretreatment and during treatment, at between 1 and 8 total time points per patient. The Qiagen DNeasy Blood extraction kit was used to purify genomic DNA from total PBMCs and tumor samples. PBMCs were collected pretreatment and during treatment, and were isolated and stored as previously described. Each PCR received spiked-in synthetic TCR analog templates so that absolute template abundance could be estimated from read counts. Using the immunoSEQ assay, TCRbeta CDR3 regions were amplified from genomic DNA with bias-controlled V and J gene primers. Sequencing of rearranged TCRbeta segments was performed at approximately 20X coverage. For the original study's pipeline: Sequencing errors were corrected by clustering, and CDR3s were annotated against IMGT so that V, D and J genes could be assigned. Downstream analyses used only productive TCRbeta rearrangements, leaving out any out-of-frame or stop-codon sequences. Clonality was calculated as one minus the Shannon entropy normalized by the log of the number of unique productive sequences. Fisher's exact test with Benjamini-Hochberg correction, using a cutoff of adjusted p below 0.01, was how clones that differed between time points or between blood and tumor were identified. The source is immuneACCESS, and TCRdb retained only in-frame sequences with V and J called. Part of the clones is not carried over; for the studies checked, unresolved V genes explain less than half of this, and the remainder is unexplained. V and J calls and clone size are as listed in that table; D and trimming were resolved from the DNA. The sample has approximately 79,000 clones on record, 85% to 95% of them singletons. The ten largest clones represent roughly 0.87% of the sample.

A few counts support this clone. Its antigen specificity is not known. Qualities for individual bases were not recorded, and no much larger clone is one base off. The CDR3 measures 15 amino acids from cysteine to phenylalanine. Just the 45-base CDR3 DNA is kept, in frame starting at base 1. From a lookup of the germline V gene (reference sequence), CDR1 and CDR2 are LNHDA and SQIVND. Clipping removes 3 bases from V and 3 bases from J, with 6 as the unmatched junction base count. The rearranged segments are TRBV19 and TRBJ2-7, and TRBD1 aligns with 9 junction nucleotides. This TCR was sampled from a woman of 80 years or more with urothelial cancer. This specimen consisted of PBMCs, obtained around atezolizumab (anti-PD-L1) treatment. The CDR3 here reads CASSMGQGRSYEQYF. The nucleotide sequence is given as TGTGCCAGTAGTATGGGACAGGGAAGAAGCTACGAGCAGTACTTC. With all but the CDR3 taken from the reference TRBV19 and TRBJ2-7 genes, the full variable domain is: DGGITQSPKYLFRKEGQNVTLSCEQNLNHDAMYWYRQDPGQGLRLIYYSQIVNDFQKGDIAEGYSVSREKKESFPLTVTSAQKNPTAFYLCASSMGQGRSYEQYFGPGTRLTVT.